The 6 T cell receptor beta chains below all came from one sample that was sequenced in a study of graft-versus-host responses after intestinal transplantation. These receptors have no identified antigens. Some clones are missing from TCRdb's copy, which holds only in-frame ones; the method was immunoSEQ multiplex PCR. The sample contains roughly 110,000 clones, more than 90% of which appear only once. This sample comprised unstimulated CD4+ T cells sorted from spleen or lymph node cells, obtained before transplant. These TCRs come from a human donor who was the organ donor for an intestinal transplant.

The genes are TRBV21-1 and TRBJ2-7; whether TRBD1, the table's D call, matches the DNA was not checked. TRBV21-1 is described as a pseudogene. The CDR3 has 16 residues. CDR3 coding DNA: TGTGCCAGCAGCAAAGAAAGGACAGGGGACAGTTACGAGCAGTACTTC. It yields the protein CASSKERTGDSYEQYF.

This clone was detected only once. This rearrangement joins TRBV5-1 to TRBJ2-1, with 8 bases aligning to TRBD2. Germline V lookup: CDR1 SGHRS, CDR2 YFSETQ. Trimming took 5 bases from V and 5 from J; bases not matched to a gene: 12. The CDR3 length is 16 residues. CDR3: CASSTPGTRGNNEQFF. The CDR3 coding sequence is TGCGCCAGCAGTACCCCCGGGACTAGGGGAAACAATGAGCAGTTCTTC.

The chain carries TRBV29-1 and TRBJ1-2; D is uncertain. Germline-derived CDR1 and CDR2 are SQVTM and ANQGSEA. V shed 0 bases and J shed 7 bases, with 12 bases lying between them. There are 13 residues in the CDR3. DNA of the CDR3: TGCAGCGTTGAAGATCTGGGAGGGTTTGGCTACACCTTC. The encoded protein is CSVEDLGGFGYTF. Together with reference TRBV29-1 and TRBJ1-2, the CDR3 gives the full variable domain: SAVISQKPSRDICQRGTSLTIQCQVDSQVTMMFWYRQQPGQSLTLIATANQGSEATYESGFVIDKFPISRPNLTFSTLTVSNMSPEDSSIYLCSVEDLGGFGYTFGSGTRLTVV.

Worth noting for this clone: This same CDR3 is encoded by further DNA sequences in the sample. CDR3 loop: CASRRGNTEAFF. Here the CDR3 DNA reads TGTGCCAGTAGACGGGGGAACACTGAAGCTTTCTTT. The chain couples TRBV19 to TRBJ1-1; no firm D call. CDR3 length: 12 residues. Germline CDR1 LNHDA, CDR2 SQIVND (reference sequence). V gave up 6 bases and J gave up 1 base, with 6 bases separating them.

This clone showed up just a few times. The chain uses TRBV7-9 and TRBJ2-3, with no clear D. Germline V gene lookup returns CDR1 SEHNR and CDR2 FQNEAQ (reference sequence). The CDR3 has 15 residues. V lost 6 bases, J lost 4 bases, and 17 bases lay in between. CDR3 residues: CASRTGLGSSDTQYF. The CDR3 nucleotides read TGTGCCAGCAGGACGGGCCTCGGTTCTTCAGATACGCAGTATTTT.

This rearrangement joins TRBV6-5 to TRBJ1-1; D is unclear. V was pared by 5 bases and J by 1 base, with 8 bases between. Germline V gene sequence: CDR1 MNHEY, CDR2 SVGAGI. This CDR3 contains 13 residues. The CDR3 loop is CASSETWNTEAFF. The CDR3 DNA reads as TGTGCCAGCAGTGAAACTTGGAACACTGAAGCTTTCTTT.